This TCR beta chain was obtained from a study of tumor-infiltrating lymphocytes in primary liver carcinoma. Reverse transcription of roughly 0.45 ug total RNA with a constant-region primer produced TCR beta cDNA. Modified slightly, ARM-PCR produced TCR beta libraries over three nested multiplex PCR rounds. A C-beta reverse primer was combined with TRBV1-TRBV30 forward primers in the first two PCR rounds, and each round had 10 cycles. In TCRdb, the multiplex PCR reads were re-called with MiXCR into one record per CDR3 protein. The sample has approximately 310,000 distinct CDR3 sequences; approximately 65% are singletons. As for this clonotype: The conserved phenylalanine or tryptophan is not found at the CDR3 terminus, so this likely reflects a read error.

V gave up 6 bases and J gave up 1 base, with 13 bases separating them. Looked up from germline, CDR1 is SQVTM and CDR2 is ANQGSEA. The CDR3 sequence is 14 residues long. Researchers drew blood RNA from unsorted whole blood and extracted germline DNA as well. This TCR was sampled from a man aged 40-49 years with primary liver carcinoma and hepatitis B virus infection. V usage is TRBV29-1 and J usage is TRBJ2-4, with no clear D. Sample: peripheral blood. The CDR3 DNA reads TGCAGCGTCCTGGTTATTGGGGCCAAAAACATTCAGTACCTG. Protein product: CSVLVIGAKNIQYL.